The following is a TCR beta chain sequence with its context. Its antigen target is currently unknown. No base quality values were provided; no much bigger clone lies one nucleotide off. This sample is part of a study of identical twins (dated by TCRdb to the mid-2010s). Regarding the research as a whole: The study deep-sequenced TCR alpha and beta repertoires from monozygotic twins, unrelated adults of various ages and cord blood to test whether fetal clonotypes persist. To rule out contamination, replicate twin experiments were performed at different times with different library preparation protocols.

The library was built by means of 5' RACE. Instrument on record: Illumina HiSeq 2000. A universal primer binding site was introduced by template switching, and a unique molecular identifier was present in the final cDNA, enabling accurate counting of TCR cDNA molecules. Specific primers in the conserved constant-segment region were used to synthesize first-strand cDNA for TCR alpha and beta chains. To control for contamination, every cDNA library carried two barcodes: a SMART-Mk sample barcode plus Illumina barcodes. TruSeq adapter sequences and Illumina sample barcodes were added in two successive PCR steps. The TCR alpha and beta cDNA libraries were sequenced on the Illumina HiSeq platform using custom primers. As for the original processing: Raw reads were processed with MiGEC to extract unique molecular identifiers, and MiXCR was used to determine CDR3 positions. Recombination models were inferred per individual with the repgenHMM and IGoR tools using an EM algorithm. The analysis of shared clonotypes was done with the tcR package in R, with sharing normalized by the product of cloneset sizes. Out-of-frame nonproductive sequences were analyzed to study raw recombination free of thymic and clonal selection effects. TCRdb passed the public sequencing reads through fastp at Q25 and MiXCR, retaining productive beta sequences. CDR3 protein sequences are deduplicated, and each keeps its most common genes and DNA. In this record, the V and J calls reflect TCRdb's handling and not the investigators' own analysis. This sample holds about 470,000 distinct CDR3 sequences; approximately 24% were observed only once. 2.5% to 3.5% of the sample lies in the top ten.

Findings and caveats that apply to the study as a whole: Compared with coincidental sharing between unrelated individuals, out-of-frame TCR alpha sequences shared between twins showed an excess of sequences with low generation probability. Fewer insertions were carried by abundant cord blood beta clonotypes; a weaker similar trend was observed in young adult naive repertoires, while no such trend was observed in memory repertoires. In monozygotic twins, out-of-frame TCR alpha sharing was systematically underestimated by recombination models, although the models agreed with sharing between unrelated individuals. Zero-insertion analyses could be partly confounded by invariant T cells such as MAIT and iNKT, although diverse VJ usage argued against such confounding for most clonotypes. In beta out-of-frame sequences, excess twin sharing was weaker, because having fewer shared sequences lowered the signal-to-noise ratio. Conclusions relied on cross-sectional statistical analysis, since the same donors could not be followed over many years.

All donors were healthy Caucasians. The twin cohort consisted of three pairs of female monozygotic twins, all aged roughly 18 to 29 years. Positive isolation kits from Invitrogen were used to isolate the CD4+ and CD8+ T cell populations. For CDR1 and CDR2, the germline V gene (reference sequence) lists MNHEY and SMNVEV. Inclusive of the bounding cysteine and phenylalanine, the CDR3 is 14 residues long. Just the 42-base CDR3 DNA is kept, in frame starting at base 1. V drops 6 bases and J drops 8 bases, leaving 20 bases in between. These same data were also listed under a study on T cells expressing NK-cell markers. As noted in the second study: Seven or eight donors provided sorted CD3+CD56+NKG2C+, CD3+CD56+NKG2C- and CD3+CD56-NKG2C+ T-cell subsets, whose TCR beta-chain repertoires were profiled. Of the eight sequenced donors, seven were found to be HCMV-seropositive and one was found to be HCMV-seronegative. In several experiments an anti-gammadeltaTCR antibody was added to restrict sorting to alphabetaTCR-expressing T cells. In over five donors, the dominant CD3+CD56+NKG2C+ clonotypes were among the top 10 CD8+ clonotypes and accounted for about 1.0-7.5% of CD8+ T cells. Those dominant clonotypes were again the most abundant among CD3+CD56-NKG2C+ cells in a few donors, at about 25-60.1%. Whether the expanded NKG2C-expressing T cell clones were specific for HCMV antigens remained unclear. All eight donors whose samples were sequenced were randomly selected healthy volunteers, three of them men and five women. A commercial ELISA kit detecting HCMV-specific IgG in serum was used to determine HCMV serostatus. MIGEC was used to demultiplex reads and group reads by UMI, and MiTCR was used to assemble and quantify clonotypes. To exclude erroneous sequences, any TCR cDNA sequence not supported by at least two reads was discarded. The tcR package was used for downstream repertoire analysis, with clonotypes matched between fractions based on CDR3 nucleotide sequence plus V segment. VDJmatch was used to annotate antigen specificity against VDJdb, with one amino acid substitution allowed in CDR3.

The clonotype comes from a woman younger than 30 in good health. Here the chain combines TRBV27 and TRBJ2-7; matching of 5 bases hints at TRBD2 as the D gene. Sequenced: CD4+ T cells sorted from blood. The nucleotide sequence is given as TGTGCCAGCAGGAGCGGCGTTTGGGAAGGCAAGCAGTACTTC. This sequence encodes CASRSGVWEGKQYF.